Here is one T cell receptor beta chain with its context. The antigen is not known. V dropped 4 bases and J dropped 4 bases, with 14 bases sitting between them. The CDR3 totals 14 residues. CDR1 MNHNS and CDR2 SASEGT come from the germline V gene. Purity of the CD4+ and CD8+ cells, isolated by positive magnetic bead selection, was checked by flow cytometry. The source of the sample is a study of somatic mutations in cytotoxic T cells in rheumatoid arthritis. Across the study: Some V beta antibody-stained T-cell populations were flow-sorted at nearly 100% purity, including V beta1+ cells sequenced for TCRB.

Here immunoSEQ multiplex PCR was the method, and the copy in TCRdb shows in-frame clones only, minus some. The sample has tens of thousands of clones; 70% to 85% are singletons. Study outcomes and limitations: Patients with rheumatoid arthritis did not differ significantly from age-matched healthy controls in CD8+ T-cell clonality. The slight TRBV07 underrepresentation in rheumatoid arthritis patients received no adjustment for multiple comparisons.

This sequence was found in a man between 35 and 55 years old in good health. Sequenced sample: CD8+ T cells sorted from blood. The rearrangement uses TRBV6-1 and TRBJ2-7, with D perhaps being TRBD1 or TRBD2 (5 bases each). CDR3 nucleotide sequence: TGTGCCAGCAGTGTTGAGGGGTTGAGGTACGAGCAGTACTTC. This encodes CASSVEGLRYEQYF.